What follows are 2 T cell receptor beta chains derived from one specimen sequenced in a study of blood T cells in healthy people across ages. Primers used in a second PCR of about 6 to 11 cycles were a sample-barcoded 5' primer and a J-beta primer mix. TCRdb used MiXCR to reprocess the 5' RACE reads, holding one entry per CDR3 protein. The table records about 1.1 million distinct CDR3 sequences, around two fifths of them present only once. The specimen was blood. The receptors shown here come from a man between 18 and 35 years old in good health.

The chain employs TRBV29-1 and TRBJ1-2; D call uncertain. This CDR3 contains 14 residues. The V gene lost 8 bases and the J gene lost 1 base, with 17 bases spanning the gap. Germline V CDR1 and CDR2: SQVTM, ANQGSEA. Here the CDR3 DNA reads TGCAGCTCTGGACCTGATCGCGATAACTATGGCTACACCTTC. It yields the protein CSSGPDRDNYGYTF.

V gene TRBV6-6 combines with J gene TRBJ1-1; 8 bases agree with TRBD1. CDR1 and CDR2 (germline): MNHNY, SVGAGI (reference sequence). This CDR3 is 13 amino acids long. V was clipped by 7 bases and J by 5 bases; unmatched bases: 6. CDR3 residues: CASKQGDRTEAFF. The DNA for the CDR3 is TGTGCCAGCAAACAGGGGGATAGGACTGAAGCTTTCTTT.